The rows below give T cell receptor beta chains drawn from one sample of a study of T cell responses to AZD1222 COVID-19 vaccine. Clones were sequenced by immunoSEQ multiplex PCR, and TCRdb holds only the in-frame ones, with some missing. Among over 120,000 clones listed, 80% to 90% were seen once. The source was peripheral blood, collected on day 0 of AZD1222 vaccination. These receptors all stem from an adult in good health. The CDR3 runs from the conserved cysteine through the conserved F or W. Fields, in order: J gene, D gene, clone size, V gene, CDR3 protein, CDR3 DNA. D genes are given only for firm matches. Not all rows give a size; the values are once, few, many and, for expanded clones, a class.

J: TRBJ2-5
D: .
size: .
V: TRBV28
CDR3: CATRRMVQETQYF
DNA: TGTGCCACCCGGCGGATGGTCCAAGAGACCCAGTACTTC

J: TRBJ1-5
D: TRBD1
size: once
V: TRBV9
CDR3: CASSWDSSNQPQHF
DNA: TGTGCCAGCTCCTGGGACAGTAGCAATCAGCCCCAGCATTTT

J: TRBJ1-2
D: TRBD1
size: once
V: TRBV6-5
CDR3: CASRIDRGRDGYTF
DNA: TGTGCCAGCAGAATCGACAGGGGGCGCGATGGCTACACCTTC

J: TRBJ1-2
D: TRBD1
size: .
V: TRBV18
CDR3: CASSPTGDGYTF
DNA: TGTGCCAGCTCACCCACAGGGGATGGCTACACCTTC

J: TRBJ2-1
D: TRBD2
size: .
V: TRBV14
CDR3: CASSPKSGRAKNEQFF
DNA: TGTGCCAGCAGCCCCAAAAGCGGGAGGGCCAAGAATGAGCAGTTCTTC

J: TRBJ1-5
D: .
size: .
V: TRBV19
CDR3: CASTSPPREKGQPQHF
DNA: TGTGCCAGTACCTCCCCCCCCCGGGAGAAGGGTCAGCCCCAGCATTTT

J: TRBJ1-2
D: TRBD1
size: .
V: TRBV30
CDR3: CAWSIAGGSNYGYTF
DNA: TGTGCCTGGAGTATAGCAGGGGGATCTAACTATGGCTACACCTTC

J: TRBJ2-2
D: .
size: .
V: TRBV15
CDR3: CATSIDMNTGELFF
DNA: TGTGCCACCAGCATAGACATGAACACCGGGGAGCTGTTTTTT

J: TRBJ2-2
D: .
size: once
V: TRBV3-1/TRBV3-2
CDR3: CASSQAGVTGELFF
DNA: TGTGCCAGCAGCCAGGCAGGAGTCACCGGGGAGCTGTTTTTT

J: TRBJ1-4
D: .
size: .
V: TRBV18
CDR3: CASSPAAPGTNEKLFF
DNA: TGTGCCAGCTCACCTGCGGCTCCCGGGACTAATGAAAAACTGTTTTTT

J: TRBJ1-2
D: TRBD1
size: .
V: TRBV2
CDR3: CASTGTGVFYGYTF
DNA: TGTGCCAGCACCGGTACAGGGGTATTCTATGGCTACACCTTC

J: TRBJ1-3
D: .
size: .
V: TRBV6-5
CDR3: CASRGTRSSGNTIYF
DNA: TGTGCCAGCAGGGGTACACGTAGCTCTGGAAACACCATATATTTT

J: TRBJ1-4
D: .
size: .
V: TRBV6-2/TRBV6-3
CDR3: CASSSTSTNEKLFF
DNA: TGTGCCAGCAGTTCCACCTCAACTAATGAAAAACTGTTTTTT

J: TRBJ2-7
D: .
size: .
V: TRBV19
CDR3: CASGSSYEQYF
DNA: TGTGCCAGTGGGTCCTCCTACGAGCAGTACTTC

J: TRBJ1-5
D: .
size: .
V: TRBV2
CDR3: CASSDDTDAAQHF
DNA: TGTGCCAGCAGTGATGACACGGATGCAGCCCAGCATTTT

J: TRBJ2-1
D: .
size: .
V: TRBV6-5
CDR3: CASSQGPFNEQFF
DNA: TGTGCCAGCAGCCAGGGACCGTTCAATGAGCAGTTCTTC

J: TRBJ1-1
D: .
size: .
V: TRBV6-6
CDR3: CASEPDTEAFF
DNA: TGTGCCAGCGAGCCGGATACTGAAGCTTTCTTT

J: TRBJ1-2
D: TRBD1
size: .
V: TRBV5-1
CDR3: CASSPTPGTGDGYTF
DNA: TGCGCCAGCAGCCCGACCCCCGGGACAGGGGACGGCTACACCTTC

J: TRBJ1-5
D: .
size: .
V: TRBV6-4
CDR3: CASRDTGSGNQPQHF
DNA: TGTGCCAGCAGAGACACAGGGTCGGGGAATCAGCCCCAGCATTTT

J: TRBJ2-1
D: .
size: .
V: TRBV28
CDR3: CASSLGNTEQFF
DNA: TGTGCCAGCAGTTTGGGGAACACCGAGCAGTTCTTC

J: TRBJ2-2
D: .
size: .
V: TRBV11-3
CDR3: CASSLVDTGELFF
DNA: TGTGCCAGCAGCTTAGTAGATACCGGGGAGCTGTTTTTT

J: TRBJ2-3
D: .
size: once
V: TRBV5-4
CDR3: CASFVWGGYTDTQYF
DNA: TGTGCCAGTTTTGTGTGGGGAGGATACACAGATACGCAGTATTTT

J: TRBJ1-1
D: TRBD1
size: .
V: TRBV19
CDR3: CASSWTGTVSEAFF
DNA: TGTGCCAGTAGTTGGACAGGGACGGTCTCTGAAGCTTTCTTT

J: TRBJ1-1
D: .
size: .
V: TRBV18
CDR3: CASSPFGEGTEAFF
DNA: TGTGCCAGCTCACCGTTCGGGGAGGGCACTGAAGCTTTCTTT

J: TRBJ1-1
D: TRBD1
size: .
V: TRBV20-1
CDR3: CSASEGAYTEAFF
DNA: TGCAGTGCTAGTGAGGGGGCGTATACTGAAGCTTTCTTT

J: TRBJ2-1
D: TRBD2
size: .
V: TRBV4-2
CDR3: CASSHVGLAGDNEQFF
DNA: TGTGCCAGCAGCCACGTCGGACTAGCGGGAGACAATGAGCAGTTCTTC

J: TRBJ1-6
D: .
size: .
V: TRBV30
CDR3: CAWSTWDGSLSPLHF
DNA: TGTGCCTGGAGTACCTGGGACGGGAGTCTTTCACCCCTCCACTTT

J: TRBJ2-1
D: TRBD2
size: .
V: TRBV7-8
CDR3: CASSFLGGYLSSYNEQFF
DNA: TGTGCCAGCAGCTTCCTCGGGGGGTACTTGAGCTCCTACAATGAGCAGTTCTTC